The clone carrying this TCR beta chain came up a few times. The data are from a study of type 1 regulatory T cells. Turning to the study itself: T-allo10 is an in vitro-generated, Tr1-enriched CD4 T cell product specific for alloantigen.

V gave up 8 bases and J gave up 5 bases, with 21 bases separating them. Looked up from germline, CDR1 is MDHEN and CDR2 is SYDVKM. The CDR3 is 15 amino acids. TCRdb recomputed calls from the reads with MiXCR, one row per CDR3 protein. This sample has approximately 90,000 distinct CDR3 sequences, with around 30% found just once. Material: CD4+ T cells, either the whole sample or a sorted fraction (not recorded which). The chain joins TRBV28 to TRBJ2-5; TRBD2 might be the D (5 bases). This receptor was taken from a human donor in good health. The CDR3 DNA reads TGTGCCAGCCTAAAGACGGGCCTCGAGCGGGAGACCCAGTACTTC. Translated: CASLKTGLERETQYF.